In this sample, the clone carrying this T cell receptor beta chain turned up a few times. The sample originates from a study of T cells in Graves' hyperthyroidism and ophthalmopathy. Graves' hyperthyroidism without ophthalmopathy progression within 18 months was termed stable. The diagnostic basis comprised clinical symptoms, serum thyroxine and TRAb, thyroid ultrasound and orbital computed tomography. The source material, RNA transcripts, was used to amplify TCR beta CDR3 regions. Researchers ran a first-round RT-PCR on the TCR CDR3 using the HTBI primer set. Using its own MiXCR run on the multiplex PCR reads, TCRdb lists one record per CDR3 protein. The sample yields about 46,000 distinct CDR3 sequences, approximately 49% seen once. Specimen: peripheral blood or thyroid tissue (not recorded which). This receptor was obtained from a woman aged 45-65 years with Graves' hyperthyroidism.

The CDR3 sequence: CSARDPSGSEETQYF. The CDR3 region has the DNA TGCAGTGCTAGAGACCCTAGCGGGAGCGAAGAGACCCAGTACTTC. The chain uses TRBV20-1 and TRBJ2-5, with TRBD2 matching 10 bases. J lost 3 bases, V lost 0 bases, and 4 bases had no gene match. The CDR3 runs to 15 residues. Germline V CDR1 and CDR2: DFQATT, SNEGSKA (reference sequence).